This T cell receptor (beta chain) was profiled in a study of blood T cell repertoires in COVID-19. In the study overall: COVID-19 samples from acute and convalescent phases originated in the United States, Italy and Spain. From T cells, B-cell-depleted T cells, or PBMCs came the material, which was cDNA or gDNA.

Authors' analysis steps: Researchers report that nucleated cell counts were estimated from reference gene primer amplification. Data came from immunoSEQ multiplex PCR; TCRdb stores just in-frame clones and leaves some out. Clone size and the V and J calls come from that table; the DNA yielded D and trimming. The sample lists 150,000 or so clones; 80% to 90% were seen once. Germline V gives CDR1 MNHEY, CDR2 SVGAGI. Trimming took 1 base from V and 3 from J; bases not matched to a gene: 5. The CDR3 extends over 15 amino acids. V is TRBV6-5 and J is TRBJ2-5, with TRBD1 matching over 7 bases. The sample consisted of peripheral blood. The source of this sequence is a woman between 40 and 55 years old with acute or convalescent COVID-19. CDR3 sequence: CASSYLGQQKETQYF. Here the CDR3 DNA reads TGTGCCAGCAGTTACTTGGGACAGCAAAAAGAGACCCAGTACTTC.